The source of this TCR beta chain is a study of regulatory T cells in long-lasting Graves disease. The CDR3 runs 13 residues. Trimming took 10 bases from V and 4 from J, leaving 14 bases between them. CDR1 and CDR2 (germline): ENHRY, SYGVKD. For this clonotype: Its antigen is undetermined.

Sequencing libraries for TCR beta were prepared with iRepertoire HTBI primers and Arm-PCR of CDR3 regions. TCRdb processed the multiplex PCR reads anew with MiXCR; each CDR3 protein has one entry. The sample holds more than 300,000 distinct CDR3 sequences, 15% to 18% seen once. Regarding time point: newly diagnosed GD, antithyroid drugs for less than 3 months. Generation of the TCR library employed RNA extracted from PBMCs. Study outcomes and limitations: For persistent Graves' patients, TCR diversity was lower than for newly diagnosed ones.

The source was peripheral blood mononuclear cells (PBMCs), collected at new diagnosis, from a patient treated with antithyroid drugs. This TCR derives from a female donor with Graves disease. The chain employs TRBV10-3 and TRBJ2-1; D is unresolved. The CDR3 sequence is CATREMGYNEQFF. The CDR3 DNA sequence: TGTGCCACCAGAGAGATGGGTTACAATGAGCAGTTCTTC.